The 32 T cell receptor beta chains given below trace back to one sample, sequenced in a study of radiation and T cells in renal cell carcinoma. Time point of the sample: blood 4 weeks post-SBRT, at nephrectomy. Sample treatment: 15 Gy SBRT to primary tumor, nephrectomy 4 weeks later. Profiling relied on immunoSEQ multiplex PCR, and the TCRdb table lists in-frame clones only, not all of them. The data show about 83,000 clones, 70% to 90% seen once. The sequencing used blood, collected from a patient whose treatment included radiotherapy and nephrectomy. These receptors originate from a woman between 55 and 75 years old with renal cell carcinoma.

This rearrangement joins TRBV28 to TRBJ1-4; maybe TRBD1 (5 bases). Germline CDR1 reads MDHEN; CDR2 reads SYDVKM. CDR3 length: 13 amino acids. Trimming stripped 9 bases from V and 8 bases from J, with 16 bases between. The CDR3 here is CASAGKFREKLFF. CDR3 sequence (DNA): TGTGCCAGTGCAGGGAAGTTTCGCGAAAAACTGTTTTTT.

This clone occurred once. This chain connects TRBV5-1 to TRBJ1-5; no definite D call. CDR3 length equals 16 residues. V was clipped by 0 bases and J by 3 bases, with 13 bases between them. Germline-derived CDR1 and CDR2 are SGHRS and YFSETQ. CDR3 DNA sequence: TGCGCCAGCAGCTTGGGGGGAGGGAACGACAATCAGCCCCAGCATTTT. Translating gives CASSLGGGNDNQPQHF.

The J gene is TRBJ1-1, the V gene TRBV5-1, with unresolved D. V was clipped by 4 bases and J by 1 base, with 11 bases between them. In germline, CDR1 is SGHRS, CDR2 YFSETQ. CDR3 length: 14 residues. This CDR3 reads CASSIQDTNTEAFF. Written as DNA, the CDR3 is TGCGCCAGCAGCATCCAAGACACGAACACTGAAGCTTTCTTT.

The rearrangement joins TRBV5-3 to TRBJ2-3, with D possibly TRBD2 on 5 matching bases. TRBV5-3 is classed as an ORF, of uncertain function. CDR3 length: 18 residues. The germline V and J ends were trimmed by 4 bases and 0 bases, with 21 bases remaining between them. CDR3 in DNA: TGTGCCAGAAGCCTGAGACGGAGGCTTGACTCTAGCACAGATACGCAGTATTTT. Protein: CARSLRRRLDSSTDTQYF.

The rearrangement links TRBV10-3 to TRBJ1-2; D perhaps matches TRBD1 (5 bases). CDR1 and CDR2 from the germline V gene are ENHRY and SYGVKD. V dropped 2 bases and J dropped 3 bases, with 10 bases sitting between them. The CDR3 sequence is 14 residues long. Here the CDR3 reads CAISESLGDYGYTF. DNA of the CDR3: TGTGCCATCAGTGAGAGCCTGGGGGACTATGGCTACACCTTC.

CDR3 sequence reads: CASRDLDRGPYEQYF. The CDR3 DNA is TGTGCCAGCAGAGACCTGGACAGGGGTCCCTACGAGCAGTACTTC. The rearrangement uses TRBV27 and TRBJ2-7; TRBD1 agrees at 9 bases. V lost 6 bases and J lost 2; bases outside the gene matches: 8. Germline CDR1 and CDR2: MNHEY and SMNVEV (reference sequence). The CDR3 has 15 residues.

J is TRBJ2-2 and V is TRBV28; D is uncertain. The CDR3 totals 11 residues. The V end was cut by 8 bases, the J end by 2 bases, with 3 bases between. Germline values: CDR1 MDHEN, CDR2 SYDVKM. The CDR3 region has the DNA TGTGCCAGCGGAAACACCGGGGAGCTGTTTTTT. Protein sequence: CASGNTGELFF.

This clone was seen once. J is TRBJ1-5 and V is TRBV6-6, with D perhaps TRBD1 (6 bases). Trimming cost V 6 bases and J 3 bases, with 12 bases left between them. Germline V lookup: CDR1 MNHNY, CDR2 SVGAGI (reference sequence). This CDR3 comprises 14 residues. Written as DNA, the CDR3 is TGTGCCAGCAGCCCGGACAGTTTCAATCAGCCCCAGCATTTT. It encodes CASSPDSFNQPQHF.

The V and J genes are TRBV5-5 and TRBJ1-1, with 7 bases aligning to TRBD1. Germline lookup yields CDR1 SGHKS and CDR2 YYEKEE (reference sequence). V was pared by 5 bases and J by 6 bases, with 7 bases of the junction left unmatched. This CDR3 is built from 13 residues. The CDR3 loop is CASRRVGQAEAFF. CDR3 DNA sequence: TGTGCCAGCAGACGGGTAGGACAGGCTGAAGCTTTCTTT. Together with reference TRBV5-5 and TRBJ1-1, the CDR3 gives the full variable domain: DAGVTQSPTHLIKTRGQQVTLRCSPISGHKSVSWYQQVLGQGPQFIFQYYEKEERGRGNFPDRFSARQFPNYSSELNVNALLLGDSALYLCASRRVGQAEAFFGQGTRLTVV.

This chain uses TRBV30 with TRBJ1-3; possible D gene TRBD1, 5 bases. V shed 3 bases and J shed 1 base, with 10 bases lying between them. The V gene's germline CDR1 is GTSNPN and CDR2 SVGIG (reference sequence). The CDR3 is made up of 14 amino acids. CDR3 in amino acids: CAWSVRGSGNTIYF. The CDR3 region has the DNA TGTGCCTGGAGCGTAAGGGGTTCTGGAAACACCATATATTTT. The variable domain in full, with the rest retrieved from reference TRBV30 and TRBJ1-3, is SQTIHQWPATLVQPVGSPLSLECTVEGTSNPNLYWYRQAAGRGLQLLFYSVGIGQISSEVPQNLSASRPQDRQFILSSKKLLLSDSGFYLCAWSVRGSGNTIYFGEGSWLTVV.

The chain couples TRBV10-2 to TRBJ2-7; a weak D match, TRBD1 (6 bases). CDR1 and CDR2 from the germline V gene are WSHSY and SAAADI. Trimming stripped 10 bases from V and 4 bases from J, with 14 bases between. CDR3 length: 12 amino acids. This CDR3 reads CATGSQGYEQYF. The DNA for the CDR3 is TGCGCCACCGGCTCACAGGGTTACGAGCAGTACTTC.

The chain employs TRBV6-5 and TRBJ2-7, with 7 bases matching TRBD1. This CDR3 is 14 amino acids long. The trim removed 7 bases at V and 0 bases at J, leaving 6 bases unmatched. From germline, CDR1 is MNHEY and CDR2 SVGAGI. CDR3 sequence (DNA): TGTGCCAGCAATAAACAGGGGTTCTCCTACGAGCAGTACTTC. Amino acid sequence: CASNKQGFSYEQYF.

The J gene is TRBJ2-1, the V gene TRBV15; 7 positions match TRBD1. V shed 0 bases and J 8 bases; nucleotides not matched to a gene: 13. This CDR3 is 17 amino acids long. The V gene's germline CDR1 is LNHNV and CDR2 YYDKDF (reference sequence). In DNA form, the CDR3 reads TGTGCCACCAGCAGAGATAAGGGGGCGGGCTCGTTGGATGAGCAGTTCTTC. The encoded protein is CATSRDKGAGSLDEQFF.

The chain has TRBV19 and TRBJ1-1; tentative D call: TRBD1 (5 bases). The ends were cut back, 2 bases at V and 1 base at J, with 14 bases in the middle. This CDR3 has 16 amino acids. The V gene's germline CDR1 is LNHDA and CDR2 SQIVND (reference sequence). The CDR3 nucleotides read TGTGCCAGTAGTATATACGGGGACCCGAGGAACACTGAAGCTTTCTTT. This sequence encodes CASSIYGDPRNTEAFF.

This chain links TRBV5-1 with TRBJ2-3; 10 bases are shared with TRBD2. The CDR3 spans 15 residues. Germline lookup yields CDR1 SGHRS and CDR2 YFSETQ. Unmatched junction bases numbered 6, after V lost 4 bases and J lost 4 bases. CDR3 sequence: CASSLASGGPDTQYF. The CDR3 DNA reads TGCGCCAGCAGCCTGGCTAGCGGGGGCCCAGATACGCAGTATTTT.

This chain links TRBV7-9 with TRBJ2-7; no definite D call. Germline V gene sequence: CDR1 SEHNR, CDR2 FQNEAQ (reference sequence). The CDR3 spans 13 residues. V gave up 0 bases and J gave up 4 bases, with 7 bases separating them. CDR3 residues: CASSLAGYYEQYF. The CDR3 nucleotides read TGTGCCAGCAGCTTAGCGGGATATTACGAGCAGTACTTC. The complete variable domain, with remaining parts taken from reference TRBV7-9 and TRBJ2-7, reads DTGVSQNPRHKITKRGQNVTFRCDPISEHNRLYWYRQTLGQGPEFLTYFQNEAQLEKSRLLSDRFSAERPKGSFSTLEIQRTEQGDSAMYLCASSLAGYYEQYFGPGTRLTVT.

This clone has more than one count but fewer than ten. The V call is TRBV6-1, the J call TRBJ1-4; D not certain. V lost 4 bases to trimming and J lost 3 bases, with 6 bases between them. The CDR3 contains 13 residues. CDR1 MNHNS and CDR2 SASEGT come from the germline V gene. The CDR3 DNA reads TGTGCCAGCAGTGTTGTACCTAATGAAAAACTGTTTTTT. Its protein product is CASSVVPNEKLFF.

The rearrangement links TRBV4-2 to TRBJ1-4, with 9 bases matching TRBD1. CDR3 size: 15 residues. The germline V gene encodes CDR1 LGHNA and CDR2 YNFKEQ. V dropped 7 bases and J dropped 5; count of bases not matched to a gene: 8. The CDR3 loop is CASNEQQGANEKLFF. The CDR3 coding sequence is TGTGCCAGCAATGAACAACAGGGGGCGAATGAAAAACTGTTTTTT.

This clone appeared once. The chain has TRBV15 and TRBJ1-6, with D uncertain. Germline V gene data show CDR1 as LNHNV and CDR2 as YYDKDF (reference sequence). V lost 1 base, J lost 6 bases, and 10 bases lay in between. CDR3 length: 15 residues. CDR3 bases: TGTGCCACCAGCAGAGGGAAACAAAGTAATTCACCCCTCCACTTT. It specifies CATSRGKQSNSPLHF.

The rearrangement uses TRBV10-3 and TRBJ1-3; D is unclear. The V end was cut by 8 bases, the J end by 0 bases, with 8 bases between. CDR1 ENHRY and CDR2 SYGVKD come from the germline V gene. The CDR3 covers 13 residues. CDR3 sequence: CAISEISGNTIYF. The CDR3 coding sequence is TGTGCCATCTCCGAGATCTCTGGAAACACCATATATTTT.

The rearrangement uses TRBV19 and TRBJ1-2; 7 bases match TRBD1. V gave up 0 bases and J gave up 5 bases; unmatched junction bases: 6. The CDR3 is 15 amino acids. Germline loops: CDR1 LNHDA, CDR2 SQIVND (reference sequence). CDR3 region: CASSIEGRGTYGYTF. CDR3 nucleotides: TGTGCCAGTAGTATAGAGGGCAGGGGGACGTATGGCTACACCTTC.

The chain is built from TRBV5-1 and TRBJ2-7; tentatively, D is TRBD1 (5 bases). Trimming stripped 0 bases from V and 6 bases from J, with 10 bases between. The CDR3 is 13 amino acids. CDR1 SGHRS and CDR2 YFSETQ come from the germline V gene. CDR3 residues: CASSLVTGPEQYF. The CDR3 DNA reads TGCGCCAGCAGCTTGGTTACAGGTCCCGAGCAGTACTTC.

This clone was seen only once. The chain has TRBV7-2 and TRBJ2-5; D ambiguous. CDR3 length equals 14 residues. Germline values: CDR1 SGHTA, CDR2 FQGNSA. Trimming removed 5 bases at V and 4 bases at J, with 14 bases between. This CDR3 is CASSPGDHRETQYF. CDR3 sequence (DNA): TGTGCCAGCAGCCCCGGAGACCATAGAGAGACCCAGTACTTC.

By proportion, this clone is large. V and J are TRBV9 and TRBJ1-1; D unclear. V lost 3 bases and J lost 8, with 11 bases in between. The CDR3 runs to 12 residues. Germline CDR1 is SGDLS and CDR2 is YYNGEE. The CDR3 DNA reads TGTGCCAGCAGCGCTATGACTCCGGAAGCTTTCTTT. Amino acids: CASSAMTPEAFF.

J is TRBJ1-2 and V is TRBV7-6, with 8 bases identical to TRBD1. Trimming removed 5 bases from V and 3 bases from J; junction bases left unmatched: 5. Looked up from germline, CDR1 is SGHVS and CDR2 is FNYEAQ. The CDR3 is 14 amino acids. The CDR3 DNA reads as TGTGCCAGCAGCCCGGGGACAGGCTACTATGGCTACACCTTC. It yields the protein CASSPGTGYYGYTF.

CDR3 sequence reads: CAWSRDGNTIYF. DNA of the CDR3: TGTGCCTGGAGTAGGGACGGGAACACCATATATTTT. The J gene is TRBJ1-3, the V gene TRBV30; D perhaps matches TRBD1 (5 bases). Trimming left V 2 bases short and J 7 bases short, with 9 bases between. CDR3 length: 12 residues. Germline V gives CDR1 GTSNPN, CDR2 SVGIG (reference sequence).

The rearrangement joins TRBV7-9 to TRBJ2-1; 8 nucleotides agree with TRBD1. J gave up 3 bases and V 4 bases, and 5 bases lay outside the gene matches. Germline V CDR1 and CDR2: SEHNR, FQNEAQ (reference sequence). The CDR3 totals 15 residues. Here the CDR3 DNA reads TGTGCCAGCAGCTCCGGACAGGGTCTCTACAATGAGCAGTTCTTC. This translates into CASSSGQGLYNEQFF.

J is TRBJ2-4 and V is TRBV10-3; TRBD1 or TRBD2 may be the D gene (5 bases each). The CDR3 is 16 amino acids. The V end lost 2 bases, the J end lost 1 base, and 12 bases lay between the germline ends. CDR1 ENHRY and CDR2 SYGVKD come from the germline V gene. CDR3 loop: CAISEKGEGAKNIQYF. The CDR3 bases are TGTGCCATCAGTGAGAAGGGAGAGGGGGCCAAAAACATTCAGTACTTC.

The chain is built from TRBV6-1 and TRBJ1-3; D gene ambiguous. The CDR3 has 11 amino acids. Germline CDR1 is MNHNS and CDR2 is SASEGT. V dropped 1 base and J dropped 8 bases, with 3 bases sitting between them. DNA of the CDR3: TGTGCCAGCAGTGAAGAATACACCATATATTTT. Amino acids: CASSEEYTIYF.

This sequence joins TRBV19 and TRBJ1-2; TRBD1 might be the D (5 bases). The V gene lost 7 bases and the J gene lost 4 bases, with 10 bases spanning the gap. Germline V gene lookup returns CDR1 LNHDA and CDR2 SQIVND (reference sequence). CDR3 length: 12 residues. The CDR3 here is CASNQGSYGYTF. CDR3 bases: TGTGCCAGTAATCAGGGTAGCTATGGCTACACCTTC.

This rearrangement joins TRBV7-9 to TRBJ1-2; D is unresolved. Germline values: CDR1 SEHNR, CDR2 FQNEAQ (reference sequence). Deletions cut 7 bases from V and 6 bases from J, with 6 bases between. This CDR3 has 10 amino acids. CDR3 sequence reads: CASTEHGYTF. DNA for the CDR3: TGTGCCAGCACCGAGCATGGCTACACCTTC.

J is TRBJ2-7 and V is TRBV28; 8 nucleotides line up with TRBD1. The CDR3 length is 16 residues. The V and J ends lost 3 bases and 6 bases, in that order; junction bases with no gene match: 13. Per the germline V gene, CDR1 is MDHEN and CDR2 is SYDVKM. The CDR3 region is CASSLVAGGKGSEQYF. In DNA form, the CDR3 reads TGTGCCAGCAGTTTGGTAGCAGGGGGCAAAGGGAGCGAGCAGTACTTC.